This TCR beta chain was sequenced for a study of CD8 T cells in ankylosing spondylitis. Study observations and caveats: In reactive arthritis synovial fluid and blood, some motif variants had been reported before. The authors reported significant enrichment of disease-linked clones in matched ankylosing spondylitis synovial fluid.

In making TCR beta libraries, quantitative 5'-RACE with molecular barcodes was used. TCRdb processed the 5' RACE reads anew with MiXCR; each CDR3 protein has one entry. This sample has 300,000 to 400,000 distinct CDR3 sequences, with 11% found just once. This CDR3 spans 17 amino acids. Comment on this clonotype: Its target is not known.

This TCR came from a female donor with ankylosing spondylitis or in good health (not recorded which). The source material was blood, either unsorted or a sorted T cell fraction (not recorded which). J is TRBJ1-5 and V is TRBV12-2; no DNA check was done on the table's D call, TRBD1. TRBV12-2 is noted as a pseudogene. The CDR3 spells CASRLAGTGIGNQPQHF. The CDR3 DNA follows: TGTGCAAGTCGCTTAGCGGGGACAGGCATAGGCAATCAGCCCCAGCATTTT.